Presented here are 30 T cell receptor beta chains from one specimen sequenced in a study of cytomegalovirus exposure and HLA in healthy donors. The study ran its PCR with 60 Vbeta and 13 Jbeta primers. Here immunoSEQ multiplex PCR was the method, and the copy in TCRdb shows in-frame clones only, minus some. This sample has 100,000 or so clones, with less than 85% found just once. Sample: PBMCs. Receptors were obtained from a man aged 35-49 years in good health and CMV-seronegative.

This chain links TRBV6-5 with TRBJ1-5, with a tentative D call TRBD1 (6 bases). Germline CDR1 MNHEY, CDR2 SVGAGI. This CDR3 has 14 residues. V lost 2 bases and J lost 6, with 11 bases in between. The CDR3 region has the DNA TGTGCCAGCAGTTACACAGGGTTTGGTCAGCCCCAGCATTTT. Translating it yields CASSYTGFGQPQHF.

The rearrangement uses TRBV7-2 and TRBJ2-1; 9 bases line up with TRBD2. Germline V CDR1 and CDR2: SGHTA, FQGNSA. V lost 2 bases and J lost 8; bases outside the gene matches: 10. This CDR3 region has 16 residues. The CDR3 region is CASSLLAGGLDYEQFF. The CDR3 nucleotides read TGTGCCAGCAGCTTACTGGCGGGGGGGCTCGACTATGAGCAGTTCTTC.

This chain joins TRBV6-1 and TRBJ1-1, with D hard to call. V gave up 2 bases and J gave up 6 bases, with 7 bases separating them. The CDR3 is made up of 12 amino acids. Germline-derived CDR1 and CDR2 are MNHNS and SASEGT. CDR3 amino acids: CASSELASEAFF. CDR3 bases: TGTGCCAGCAGTGAATTGGCCTCTGAAGCTTTCTTT.

V is TRBV4-1 and J is TRBJ1-3; D is unresolved. The CDR3 spans 14 residues. Trimming pared 0 bases from V and 7 bases from J, leaving 10 bases between. Germline V gene data show CDR1 as MGHRA and CDR2 as YSYEKL. The CDR3 DNA reads TGCGCCAGCAGCCAAGATATTTTAGCCAACACCATATATTTT. Translation: CASSQDILANTIYF.

The chain has TRBV6-1 and TRBJ1-1; D gene uncertain. Germline CDR1 MNHNS, CDR2 SASEGT. V gave up 0 bases and J gave up 0 bases, with 8 bases separating them. The CDR3 extends over 15 amino acids. The DNA of the CDR3 is TGTGCCAGCAGTGAAGCTCACAGCATGAACACTGAAGCTTTCTTT. Its translation is CASSEAHSMNTEAFF.

The chain is built from TRBV9 and TRBJ1-2; TRBD1 matches 10 bases. After removal of 4 bases from V and 8 bases from J, the junction contained 11 bases not matched to a gene. Germline values: CDR1 SGDLS, CDR2 YYNGEE. This CDR3 is built from 15 residues. The CDR3 is CASSPPGTGVGGYTF. For the CDR3, the DNA is TGTGCCAGCAGCCCCCCCGGGACAGGGGTAGGAGGCTACACCTTC.

The chain joins TRBV4-1 to TRBJ1-5; 8 positions agree with TRBD1. In germline, CDR1 is MGHRA, CDR2 YSYEKL. With 3 bases clipped from V and 7 bases from J, the junction kept 5 bases outside the gene matches. The CDR3 has 14 amino acids. The CDR3 region has the DNA TGCGCCAGCAGCCATGCTTCAGGGGGCCAGCCCCAGCATTTT. As protein: CASSHASGGQPQHF.

This clone was observed a single time. V gene TRBV9 combines with J gene TRBJ1-1, with D perhaps matching TRBD1 (5 bases). The CDR3 loop spans 13 amino acids. Germline V gene lookup returns CDR1 SGDLS and CDR2 YYNGEE. Trimming shortened V by 10 bases and J by 3 bases, and 16 bases separated the two germline ends. CDR3 sequence (DNA): TGTGCCTCGAACCCCGCGGGGCACACTGAAGCTTTCTTT. This gives the protein CASNPAGHTEAFF.

The CDR3 coding sequence is TGCGCCAGCAGCCCGATCGGAGGGATGAACACTGAAGCTTTCTTT. Translation gives CASSPIGGMNTEAFF. The chain has TRBV5-1 and TRBJ1-1, with D unclear. V was trimmed by 4 bases and J by 0 bases, leaving 13 bases between them. Germline V gene lookup returns CDR1 SGHRS and CDR2 YFSETQ. CDR3 length: 15 residues.

This chain links TRBV7-3 with TRBJ1-2; no definite D call. Germline CDR1 and CDR2: SGHTA and FQGTGA. V was clipped by 4 bases and J by 0 bases, with 6 bases between them. This CDR3 spans 13 amino acids. The CDR3 region has the DNA TGTGCCAGCAGCTCCGGGACTAACTATGGCTACACCTTC. This gives the protein CASSSGTNYGYTF. The complete variable domain, with remaining parts taken from reference TRBV7-3 and TRBJ1-2, reads GAGVSQTPSNKVTEKGKYVELRCDPISGHTALYWYRQSLGQGPEFLIYFQGTGAADDSGLPNDRFFAVRPEGSVSTLKIQRTERGDSAVYLCASSSGTNYGYTFGSGTRLTVV.

In its sample, this clone was seen a few times. The V call is TRBV2, the J call TRBJ2-3; D is unresolved. Germline assignment: CDR1 SNHLY and CDR2 FYNNEI. V was shortened by 6 bases and J by 3 bases, with 13 bases between the two germline ends. The CDR3 is made up of 14 amino acids. The CDR3, as DNA: TGTGCCAGCAGGTCGCAGGTTGTAACAGATACGCAGTATTTT. Amino acid sequence: CASRSQVVTDTQYF.

This clone was counted only a few times. CDR3 amino acids: CASSPQGYLNEKLFF. CDR3 in DNA: TGTGCCAGCAGCCCCCAGGGGTATCTTAATGAAAAACTGTTTTTT. The chain couples TRBV7-9 to TRBJ1-4; D is perhaps TRBD1 (6 bases). The CDR3 extends over 15 amino acids. CDR1 is SEHNR, CDR2 FQNEAQ, per germline (reference sequence). With 5 bases removed from V and 4 bases from J, the gap between germline ends came to 14 bases.

This chain connects TRBV5-1 to TRBJ2-2, with a tentative D call TRBD1 (5 bases). The CDR3 contains 14 residues. In germline, CDR1 is SGHRS, CDR2 YFSETQ. V lost 3 bases to trimming and J lost 7 bases, with 13 bases between them. CDR3 region: CASSSGQGHGELFF. The DNA for the CDR3 is TGCGCCAGCAGCTCGGGCCAGGGTCACGGGGAGCTGTTTTTT.

In its sample, this clone was seen a few times. The DNA of the CDR3 is TGTGCCAGCAGATCTCGCAGGGGGCAGGGCGGGGAGCTGTTTTTT. As protein: CASRSRRGQGGELFF. The chain recombines TRBV2 with TRBJ2-2, with 8 positions matching TRBD1. In germline, CDR1 is SNHLY, CDR2 FYNNEI. This CDR3 spans 15 amino acids. Losses at the gene ends were 6 bases for V and 7 bases for J; bases not matched to a gene: 10.

The chain couples TRBV6-6 to TRBJ1-5; the D gene is possibly TRBD1 (5 bases). The CDR3 has 16 amino acids. The germline CDR1 and CDR2 sequences are MNHNY and SVGAGI (reference sequence). V was clipped by 2 bases and J by 3 bases, with 14 bases between them. CDR3 in DNA: TGTGCCAGCAGTTACCCCCGGGGGGAGTTCAATCAGCCCCAGCATTTT. It translates to CASSYPRGEFNQPQHF.

This clone has more than one count but fewer than ten. The CDR3 is CASRQTGGHEQYF. The CDR3 region has the DNA TGTGCCAGTAGACAGACAGGGGGCCACGAGCAGTACTTC. The chain carries TRBV19 and TRBJ2-7; 10 positions agree with TRBD1. The CDR3 spans 13 residues. V lost 6 bases, J lost 5 bases, and 4 bases stayed unmatched. Germline values: CDR1 LNHDA, CDR2 SQIVND (reference sequence). The full variable domain, in which reference TRBV19 and TRBJ2-7 provide the parts outside the CDR3, is DGGITQSPKYLFRKEGQNVTLSCEQNLNHDAMYWYRQDPGQGLRLIYYSQIVNDFQKGDIAEGYSVSREKKESFPLTVTSAQKNPTAFYLCASRQTGGHEQYFGPGTRLTVT.

The CDR3: CASRDESRGYEQYF. In nucleotides, the CDR3 is TGTGCCAGCAGGGACGAATCGCGGGGGTACGAGCAGTACTTC. The chain has TRBV27 and TRBJ2-7; 7 bases map to TRBD2. The J segment lost 4 bases and the V segment lost 6 bases, leaving 9 bases of the junction unmatched. The V gene's germline CDR1 is MNHEY and CDR2 SMNVEV (reference sequence). The CDR3 has 14 amino acids.

J is TRBJ2-7 and V is TRBV28; perhaps TRBD1 as D (5 bases). Trimming removed 8 bases at V and 3 bases at J, with 11 bases between. The CDR3 runs to 12 residues. CDR1 is MDHEN, CDR2 SYDVKM, per germline. The CDR3 nucleotides read TGTGCCAGCTGGACACTACACTACGAGCAGTACTTC. This gives the protein CASWTLHYEQYF.

This clone was observed a single time. The chain employs TRBV7-2 and TRBJ2-3; D may be TRBD2 (5 bases). V was clipped by 3 bases and J by 2 bases, with 12 bases between them. CDR3 length: 15 residues. CDR1 SGHTA and CDR2 FQGNSA come from the germline V gene. The CDR3 region is CASSFMAGITDTQYF. The CDR3 DNA sequence: TGTGCCAGCAGCTTTATGGCGGGTATCACAGATACGCAGTATTTT.

There are a few counts of this clone. The CDR3 DNA follows: TGTGCCAGCAGAACGCAGGGTCTCTATGGCTACACCTTC. It codes for CASRTQGLYGYTF. The chain is built from TRBV28 and TRBJ1-2, with D maybe TRBD1 (5 bases). Germline lookup yields CDR1 MDHEN and CDR2 SYDVKM. The germline V and J ends were trimmed by 6 bases and 4 bases, with 12 bases remaining between them. The CDR3 runs 13 residues.

The chain couples TRBV5-4 to TRBJ2-3, with a weak D call TRBD2 (5 bases). Germline V CDR1 and CDR2: SGHNT, YYREEE (reference sequence). V lost 4 bases, J lost 1 base, and 13 bases lay in between. The CDR3 spans 15 residues. CDR3 loop: CASSALAFGTDTQYF. Here the CDR3 DNA reads TGTGCCAGCAGCGCCTTAGCGTTTGGCACAGATACGCAGTATTTT.

This chain joins TRBV2 and TRBJ2-7; the D gene is possibly TRBD2 (6 bases). The CDR3 loop spans 15 amino acids. The V end was cut by 7 bases, the J end by 0 bases, with 16 bases between. The germline V gene has CDR1 SNHLY and CDR2 FYNNEI. This CDR3 reads CASTQWGESSYEQYF. The CDR3 DNA follows: TGTGCCAGCACTCAGTGGGGGGAATCCTCCTACGAGCAGTACTTC.

The chain links TRBV5-1 to TRBJ1-1; D is possibly TRBD1 (5 bases). The CDR3 totals 12 residues. CDR1 is SGHRS and CDR2 is YFSETQ in the germline V gene. V lost 8 bases and J lost 4, with 12 bases in between. The CDR3 bases are TGCGCCAGTGGGGCCGGGGGCACTGAAGCTTTCTTT. This encodes CASGAGGTEAFF.

In this sample, this clone turned up once. The V call is TRBV10-2, the J call TRBJ2-7; TRBD1 is a possible D gene (6 bases). The CDR3 spans 15 residues. The V gene's germline CDR1 is WSHSY and CDR2 SAAADI. Trimming took off 3 bases at V and 2 bases at J, with 14 bases between the two ends. CDR3 coding DNA: TGCGCCAGCAGTGATTTTGTACAGGGACCCTACGAGCAGTACTTC. Its protein product is CASSDFVQGPYEQYF.

This chain links TRBV13 with TRBJ1-6; 8 nucleotides match TRBD1. Germline loops: CDR1 PRHDT, CDR2 FYEKMQ (reference sequence). CDR3 length: 15 amino acids. The ends lost 4 bases at V and 10 bases at J; junction bases unmatched: 9. The CDR3 DNA reads TGTGCCAGCAGCTCCGCAGGGGGCGCGGGGTCACCCCTCCACTTT. Encoded protein: CASSSAGGAGSPLHF.

The genes are TRBV4-3 and TRBJ2-1; 7 positions agree with TRBD2. The CDR3 runs 18 residues. The J segment lost 4 bases and the V segment lost 0 bases, leaving 12 bases of the junction unmatched. CDR1 is LGHNA and CDR2 is YSLEER in the germline V gene. CDR3 sequence (DNA): TGCGCCAGCAGCCAAGAAAGAGGCGGCGGGGGAACTTACAATGAGCAGTTCTTC. Translated: CASSQERGGGGTYNEQFF.

The genes are TRBV7-6 and TRBJ2-2; D is perhaps TRBD2 (5 bases). The V end lost 0 bases, the J end lost 4 bases, and 9 bases lay between the germline ends. The CDR3 is 15 amino acids. The germline V gene encodes CDR1 SGHVS and CDR2 FNYEAQ. In DNA form, the CDR3 reads TGTGCCAGCAGCTTAGCGTTTCGGGGCACCGGGGAGCTGTTTTTT. Amino acids: CASSLAFRGTGELFF.

This sequence joins TRBV7-2 and TRBJ2-3, with D unresolved. The CDR3 has 12 amino acids. V dropped 3 bases and J dropped 4 bases, with 5 bases sitting between them. CDR1 is SGHTA, CDR2 FQGNSA, per germline. In DNA, the CDR3 is TGTGCCAGCAGCTTGTATGCAGATACGCAGTATTTT. Translation: CASSLYADTQYF.

The rearrangement links TRBV19 to TRBJ1-6, with D maybe TRBD1 (6 bases). Germline V gene data show CDR1 as LNHDA and CDR2 as SQIVND (reference sequence). CDR3 length: 15 amino acids. V was shortened by 3 bases and J by 8 bases, with 14 bases between the two germline ends. The CDR3 DNA is TGTGCCAGTAGTATTTCGTACAGGGATCATTCACCCCTCCACTTT. Translation gives CASSISYRDHSPLHF. Drawing the rest from reference TRBV19 and TRBJ1-6, the complete variable domain is DGGITQSPKYLFRKEGQNVTLSCEQNLNHDAMYWYRQDPGQGLRLIYYSQIVNDFQKGDIAEGYSVSREKKESFPLTVTSAQKNPTAFYLCASSISYRDHSPLHFGNGTRLTVT.

The rearrangement links TRBV19 to TRBJ1-1, with TRBD1 identical over 7 bases. Germline-derived CDR1 and CDR2 are LNHDA and SQIVND (reference sequence). The CDR3 is made up of 12 amino acids. Trimming at V came to 6 bases and at J to 7 bases, leaving 5 bases not matched to a gene. The CDR3 loop is CASRRTGGEAFF. DNA of the CDR3: TGTGCCAGTAGGAGGACAGGTGGTGAAGCTTTCTTT.